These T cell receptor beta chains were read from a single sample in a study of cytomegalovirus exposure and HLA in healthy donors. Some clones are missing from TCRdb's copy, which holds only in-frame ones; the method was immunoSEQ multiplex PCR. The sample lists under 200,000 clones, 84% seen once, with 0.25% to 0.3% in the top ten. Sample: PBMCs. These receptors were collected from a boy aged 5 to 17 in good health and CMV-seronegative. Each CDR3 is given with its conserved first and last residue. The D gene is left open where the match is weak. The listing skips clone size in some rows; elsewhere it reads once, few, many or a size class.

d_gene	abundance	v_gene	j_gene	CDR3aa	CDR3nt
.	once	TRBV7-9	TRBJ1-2	CASSFRGEGYTF	TGTGCCAGCAGCTTCAGGGGAGAGGGCTACACCTTC
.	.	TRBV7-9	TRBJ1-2	CASSPNLDTF	TGTGCCAGCAGCCCAAACTTAGACACCTTC
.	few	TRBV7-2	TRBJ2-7	CASSTGGEQYF	TGTGCCAGCAGTACGGGCGGGGAGCAGTACTTC
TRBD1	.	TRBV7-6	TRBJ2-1	CASSSRPTGSDRANEQFF	TGTGCCAGCAGCTCCCGGCCAACAGGGTCCGACAGGGCAAATGAGCAGTTCTTC
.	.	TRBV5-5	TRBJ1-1	CASSMGWRIEAFF	TGTGCCAGCAGCATGGGGTGGAGAATTGAAGCTTTCTTT
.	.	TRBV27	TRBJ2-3	CASSAAGAHTQYF	TGTGCCAGCAGCGCGGCAGGGGCCCATACGCAGTATTTT
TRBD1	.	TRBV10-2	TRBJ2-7	CASSGRTGGSYEQYF	TGCGCCAGCAGTGGCCGGACAGGGGGGTCCTACGAGCAGTACTTC
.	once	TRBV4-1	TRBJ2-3	CASSQLQGDTQYF	TGCGCCAGCAGCCAACTACAGGGAGATACGCAGTATTTT
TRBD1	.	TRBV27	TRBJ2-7	CASSLGQTYEQYF	TGTGCCAGCAGTTTGGGACAGACCTACGAGCAGTACTTC
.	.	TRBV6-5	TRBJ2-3	CASSYRGGGGGDTQYF	TGTGCCAGCAGTTACCGAGGGGGCGGCGGGGGGGATACGCAGTATTTT
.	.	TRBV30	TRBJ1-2	CAWSVYRYGYTF	TGTGCCTGGAGTGTATATCGCTATGGCTACACCTTC
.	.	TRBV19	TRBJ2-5	CASSEGTRGTQETQYF	TGTGCCAGTAGCGAAGGGACAAGAGGAACCCAAGAGACCCAGTACTTC
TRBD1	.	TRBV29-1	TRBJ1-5	CSVRTGGNQPQHF	TGCAGCGTGCGCACAGGGGGCAATCAGCCCCAGCATTTT
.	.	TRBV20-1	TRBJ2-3	CSPSGEYF	TGCAGCCCTTCCGGGGAGTATTTT
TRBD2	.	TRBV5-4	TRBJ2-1	CASSLGIAGIGSYNEQFF	TGTGCCAGCAGCTTGGGGATAGCGGGAATCGGTTCCTACAATGAGCAGTTCTTC
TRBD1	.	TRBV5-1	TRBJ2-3	CASSYRGHVADTQYF	TGCGCCAGCAGCTACAGGGGGCACGTTGCGGATACGCAGTATTTT
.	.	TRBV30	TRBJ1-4	CAWNRVNEKLFF	TGTGCCTGGAACAGGGTTAATGAAAAACTGTTTTTT
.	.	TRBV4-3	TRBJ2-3	CASSQARVGTDTQYF	TGCGCCAGCAGCCAGGCGAGGGTCGGGACAGATACGCAGTATTTT
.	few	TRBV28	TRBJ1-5	CASNRQVSNQPQHF	TGTGCCAGCAATAGACAGGTTAGCAATCAGCCCCAGCATTTT
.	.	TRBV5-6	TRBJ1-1	CASSFLRERNTEAFF	TGTGCCAGCAGCTTTCTCCGGGAACGGAACACCGAAGCTTTCTTT
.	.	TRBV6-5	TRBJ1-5	CASRGSTYQPQHF	TGTGCCAGCAGGGGTAGCACATATCAGCCCCAGCATTTT
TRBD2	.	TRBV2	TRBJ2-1	CASTRTSGRGYNEQFF	TGTGCCAGCACCCGGACTAGCGGGAGGGGTTACAATGAGCAGTTCTTC
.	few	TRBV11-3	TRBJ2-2	CASSLRLGVDYTGELFF	TGTGCCAGCAGCTTACGTCTCGGGGTCGACTACACCGGGGAGCTGTTTTTT
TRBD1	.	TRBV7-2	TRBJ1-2	CASSPGTGGPGYTF	TGTGCCAGCAGCCCAGGGACAGGGGGGCCTGGCTACACCTTC
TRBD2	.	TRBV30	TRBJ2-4	CAWSVTSVHIQYF	TGTGCCTGGAGTGTGACTAGCGTACACATTCAGTACTTC
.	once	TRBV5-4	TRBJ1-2	CASSFEANYGYTF	TGTGCCAGCAGCTTTGAGGCAAACTATGGCTACACCTTC
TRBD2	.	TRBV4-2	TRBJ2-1	CASSQGGSGAFNEQFF	TGTGCCAGCAGCCAAGGGGGTAGCGGGGCGTTTAATGAGCAGTTCTTC
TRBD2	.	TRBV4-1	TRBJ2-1	CASSPGGEQFF	TGCGCCAGCAGCCCGGGGGGAGAGCAGTTCTTC
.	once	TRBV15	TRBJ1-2	CATSLGQTTFGYTF	TGTGCCACCAGCCTCGGACAGACGACCTTTGGCTACACCTTC
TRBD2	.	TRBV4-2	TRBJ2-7	CASSQETSGRAAGYEQYF	TGTGCCAGCAGCCAGGAAACTAGCGGGAGGGCCGCGGGCTACGAGCAGTACTTC
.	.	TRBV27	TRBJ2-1	CASSYDFAGTVYNEQFF	TGTGCCAGCAGTTATGATTTCGCGGGGACTGTCTACAATGAGCAGTTCTTC
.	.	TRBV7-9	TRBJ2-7	CASSLSGGAYEQYF	TGTGCCAGCAGCTTATCTGGGGGCGCTTACGAGCAGTACTTC
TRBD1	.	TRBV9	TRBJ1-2	CASSVDRGGGYTF	TGTGCCAGCAGCGTAGATAGAGGGGGCGGCTACACCTTC
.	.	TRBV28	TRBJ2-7	CASSLGGQRYF	TGTGCCAGCAGTTTGGGGGGGCAGAGGTACTTC
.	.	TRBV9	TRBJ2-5	CASSVGPETRETQYF	TGTGCCAGCAGCGTAGGTCCAGAAACGAGGGAGACCCAGTACTTC
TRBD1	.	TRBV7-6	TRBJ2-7	CASSLSTGGALHEQYF	TGTGCCAGCAGCTTATCCACAGGGGGCGCACTCCACGAGCAGTACTTC
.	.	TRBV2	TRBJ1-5	CASTRSGGGGNQPQHF	TGTGCCAGCACCCGAAGCGGGGGCGGAGGCAATCAGCCCCAGCATTTT
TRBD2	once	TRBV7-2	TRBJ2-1	CASSATSVNEQFF	TGTGCCAGCAGCGCGACTAGCGTAAATGAGCAGTTCTTC
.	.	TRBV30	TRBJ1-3	CAWAGLSGNTIYF	TGTGCCTGGGCAGGGCTCTCTGGAAACACCATATATTTT
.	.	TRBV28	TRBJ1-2	CASSSGGYGYTF	TGTGCCAGCAGCTCCGGGGGCTATGGCTACACCTTC
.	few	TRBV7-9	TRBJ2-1	CASSDHADWLFF	TGTGCCAGCAGCGACCACGCGGACTGGTTGTTCTTC
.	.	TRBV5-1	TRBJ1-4	CASSFRWANEKLFF	TGCGCCAGCAGCTTTCGGTGGGCGAATGAAAAACTGTTTTTT
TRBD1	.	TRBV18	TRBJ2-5	CASSPDTGVQETQYF	TGTGCCAGCTCACCAGATACAGGGGTCCAAGAGACCCAGTACTTC
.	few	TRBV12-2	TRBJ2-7	CASRPLEGMRQGPIPSYEQYF	TGTGCAAGTCGCCCACTAGAGGGTATGAGGCAGGGGCCGATACCCTCCTACGAGCAGTACTTC
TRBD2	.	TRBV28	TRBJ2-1	CASSPSGRAYNEQFF	TGTGCCAGCAGTCCGAGCGGGAGAGCCTACAATGAGCAGTTCTTC
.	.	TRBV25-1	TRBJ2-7	CASSVLAAQYF	TGTGCCAGCAGTGTTCTAGCCGCGCAGTACTTC
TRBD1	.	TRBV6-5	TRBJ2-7	CASSPRDRDEQYF	TGTGCCAGCAGCCCGAGGGACAGGGACGAGCAGTACTTC
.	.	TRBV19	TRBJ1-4	CASSSRAGSRNEKLFF	TGTGCCAGTAGTAGCCGAGCCGGGAGCCGGAATGAAAAACTGTTTTTT
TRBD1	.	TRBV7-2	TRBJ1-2	CASSFGTGEGGYTF	TGTGCCAGCAGCTTCGGGACAGGGGAAGGTGGCTACACCTTC
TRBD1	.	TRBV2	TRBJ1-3	CASSDRGSSGNTIYF	TGTGCCAGCAGCGACAGGGGATCATCTGGAAACACCATATATTTT
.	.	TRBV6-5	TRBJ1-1	CASSDSPGNTEAFF	TGTGCCAGCAGTGATAGCCCTGGGAACACTGAAGCTTTCTTT
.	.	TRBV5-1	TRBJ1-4	CASSFGSGINEKLFF	.
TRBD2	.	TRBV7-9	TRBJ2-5	CASSTSGGIGETQYF	TGTGCCAGCAGCACGAGCGGGGGGATCGGAGAGACCCAGTACTTC
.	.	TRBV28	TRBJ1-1	CASSPPTSDTEAFF	TGTGCCAGCAGCCCGCCCACCTCGGACACTGAAGCTTTCTTT